What follows describes a single T cell receptor (beta chain). Its cognate antigen is unknown. Germline-derived CDR1 and CDR2 are PRHDT and FYEKMQ (reference sequence). The CDR3 covers 14 residues. V was trimmed by 4 bases and J by 0 bases, leaving 10 bases between them. The sample comes from a study of PD-1 blockade in classical Hodgkin lymphoma. Sequencing used immunoSEQ multiplex PCR; TCRdb keeps in-frame clones, though not all of them. The sample holds fewer than 45,000 clones, 86% seen once. Every patient was affected by relapse after autologous stem cell transplantation, while exposure to brentuximab vedotin was not uniform. Findings and limits, study-wide: In newly diagnosed patients, baseline TCR diversity was reportedly below that of healthy donors.

Source: peripheral blood mononuclear cells (PBMCs), taken before the second cycle of nivolumab. This chain links TRBV13 with TRBJ2-7, with D uncertain. The clonotype comes from a human donor with classical Hodgkin lymphoma. As DNA, the CDR3 is TGTGCCAGCAGCTCCTACAGTAGCTCCTACGAGCAGTACTTC. The encoded protein is CASSSYSSSYEQYF.